This TCR beta chain was identified in a study of beta chain features in type 1 diabetes. Overall study results and limits: Shorter TCRB CDR3s, moderately but significantly so, were found in Type 1 diabetes patients in all four CD4+ subsets.

As to this clone: Its cognate antigen is unknown.

This CDR3 is 12 amino acids long. The germline V gene has CDR1 SEHNR and CDR2 FQNEAQ (reference sequence). The V end lost 4 bases, the J end lost 7 bases, and 10 bases lay between the germline ends. Expressed TCRB transcripts were sequenced because the isolated RNA had all been reverse transcribed beforehand. Clones were read by immunoSEQ multiplex PCR, and TCRdb kept only the in-frame ones, dropping some. The top ten hold approximately 0.039% of the sample, which has more than 550,000 clones, around 15% seen once. The sample was naive CD4+ T cells from blood. The chain uses TRBV7-9 and TRBJ1-2; tentatively, D is TRBD1 (5 bases). This receptor was taken from a young man with type 1 diabetes. The DNA of the CDR3 is TGTGCCAGCAGCTCAGGGTCATTTGGCTACACCTTC. The encoded protein is CASSSGSFGYTF.